The TCR beta chain under discussion was sequenced for a study of T cells in Graves' hyperthyroidism and ophthalmopathy. Study-level points and caveats: Among thyroid clonotypes expanded above 0.001, most also appeared in blood. A median around 6 months before onset, the model predicted ophthalmopathy.

This clonotype occurred a few times. Its antigen is unidentified. The patients, who ranged from 18 to 65 in age, presented with newly diagnosed hyperthyroidism lasting under 2 months. Patients having uncontrolled infection, another autoimmune disease, pregnancy or lactation were not included. The CDR3 regions of TCR beta were amplified from RNA transcripts. HTBI primers drove first-round RT-PCR of the TCR CDR3. MiXCR was run by TCRdb on the multiplex PCR reads, yielding one entry per CDR3 protein. This sample has 550,000 to 850,000 distinct CDR3 sequences, with under 20% found just once. The sample taken for sequencing was blood. This TCR derives from a woman in her forties or fifties with Graves' hyperthyroidism that later progressed to Graves' ophthalmopathy.

The CDR3 DNA reads TGTGCCAGCAGTTTTCGAGGGGGGGCGTTGAACTATGGCTACACCTTC. This codes for CASSFRGGALNYGYTF. V is TRBV28 and J is TRBJ1-2; D perhaps matches TRBD1 (6 bases). Germline loops: CDR1 MDHEN, CDR2 SYDVKM. V dropped 3 bases and J dropped 2 bases, with 16 bases sitting between them. The CDR3 length is 16 residues.